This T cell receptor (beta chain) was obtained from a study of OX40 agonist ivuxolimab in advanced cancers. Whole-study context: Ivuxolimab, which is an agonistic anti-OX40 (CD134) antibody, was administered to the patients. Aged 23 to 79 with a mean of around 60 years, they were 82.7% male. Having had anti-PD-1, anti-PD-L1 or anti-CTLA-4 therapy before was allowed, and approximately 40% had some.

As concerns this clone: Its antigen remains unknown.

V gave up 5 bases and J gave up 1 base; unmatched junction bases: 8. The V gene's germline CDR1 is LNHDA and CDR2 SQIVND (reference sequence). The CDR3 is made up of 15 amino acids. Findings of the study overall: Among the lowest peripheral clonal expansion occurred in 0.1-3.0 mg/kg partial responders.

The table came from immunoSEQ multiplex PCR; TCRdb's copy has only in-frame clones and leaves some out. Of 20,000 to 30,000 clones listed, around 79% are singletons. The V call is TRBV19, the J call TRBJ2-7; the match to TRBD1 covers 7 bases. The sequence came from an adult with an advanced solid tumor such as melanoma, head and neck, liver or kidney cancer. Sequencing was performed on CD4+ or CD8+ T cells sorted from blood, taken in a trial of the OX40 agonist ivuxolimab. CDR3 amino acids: CASSGPGQLSYEQYF. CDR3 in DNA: TGTGCCAGTAGTGGCCCGGGACAGCTATCCTACGAGCAGTACTTC. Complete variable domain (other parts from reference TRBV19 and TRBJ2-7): DGGITQSPKYLFRKEGQNVTLSCEQNLNHDAMYWYRQDPGQGLRLIYYSQIVNDFQKGDIAEGYSVSREKKESFPLTVTSAQKNPTAFYLCASSGPGQLSYEQYFGPGTRLTVT.